This TCR beta chain was identified in a study of T cell responses to AZD1222 COVID-19 vaccine. This clone was found a few times. Its antigen is currently unknown. Here immunoSEQ multiplex PCR was the method, and the copy in TCRdb shows in-frame clones only, minus some. The data hold 65,000 to 95,000 clones, with approximately 85% observed a single time. Study results and caveats: Mostly white British, mostly female donors; authors suggested clonal diversity may be underestimated. Seropositive at baseline were only six AZD1222 recipients.

CDR1 and CDR2 (germline): MNHNS, SASEGT. Trimming shortened V by 1 base and J by 5 bases, and 7 bases separated the two germline ends. This CDR3 is 13 amino acids long. The study pooled second doses at about 4 or about 12 weeks. This chain joins TRBV6-1 and TRBJ2-3; D is uncertain. This clonotype was obtained from an adult who received the AZD1222 COVID-19 vaccine. The sequenced sample was peripheral blood, obtained 28 days after the second AZD1222 dose. This CDR3 is CASSEGGEDTQYF. Written as DNA, the CDR3 is TGTGCCAGCAGTGAAGGTGGGGAAGATACGCAGTATTTT.